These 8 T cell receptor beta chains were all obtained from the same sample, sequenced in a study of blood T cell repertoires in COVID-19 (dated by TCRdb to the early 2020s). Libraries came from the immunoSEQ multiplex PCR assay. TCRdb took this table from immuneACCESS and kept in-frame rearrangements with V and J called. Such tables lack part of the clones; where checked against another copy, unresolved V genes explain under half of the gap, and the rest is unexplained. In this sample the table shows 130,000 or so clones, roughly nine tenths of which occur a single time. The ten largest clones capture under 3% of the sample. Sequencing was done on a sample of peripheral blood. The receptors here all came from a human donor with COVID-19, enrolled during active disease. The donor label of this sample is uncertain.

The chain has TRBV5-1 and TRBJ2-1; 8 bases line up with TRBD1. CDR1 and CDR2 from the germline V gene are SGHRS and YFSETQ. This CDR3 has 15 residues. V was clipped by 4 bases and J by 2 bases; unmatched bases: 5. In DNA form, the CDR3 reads TGCGCCAGCAGCGAGCAGGGGGCACCCTACAATGAGCAGTTCTTC. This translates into CASSEQGAPYNEQFF.

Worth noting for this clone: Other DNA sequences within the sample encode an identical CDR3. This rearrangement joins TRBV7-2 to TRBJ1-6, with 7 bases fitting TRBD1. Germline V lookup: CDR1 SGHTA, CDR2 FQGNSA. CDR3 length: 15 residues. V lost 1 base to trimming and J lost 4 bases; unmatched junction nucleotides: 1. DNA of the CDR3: TGTGCCAGCAGCTTAGTACAGGGGTATAATTCACCCCTCCACTTT. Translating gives CASSLVQGYNSPLHF.

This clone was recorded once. CDR3 residues: CASSLRDSAYEQYF. As DNA, the CDR3 is TGTGCCAGCAGCCTTAGGGACAGTGCTTACGAGCAGTACTTC. J is TRBJ2-7 and V is TRBV21-1; TRBD1 was called by the table and not checked on the DNA. TRBV21-1 is designated a pseudogene. The CDR3 totals 14 residues.

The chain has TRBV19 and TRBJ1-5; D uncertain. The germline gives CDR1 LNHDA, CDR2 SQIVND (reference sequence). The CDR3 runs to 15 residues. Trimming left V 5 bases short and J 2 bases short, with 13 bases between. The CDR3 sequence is CASSQTPAGNQPQHF. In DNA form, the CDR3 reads TGTGCCAGTAGTCAGACTCCCGCGGGCAATCAGCCCCAGCATTTT.

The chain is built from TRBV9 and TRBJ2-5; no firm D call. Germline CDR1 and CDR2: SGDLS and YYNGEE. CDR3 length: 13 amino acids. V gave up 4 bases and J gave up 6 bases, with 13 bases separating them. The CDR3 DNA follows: TGTGCCAGCAGCCCAGAACCCCTCAAGACCCAGTACTTC. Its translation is CASSPEPLKTQYF.

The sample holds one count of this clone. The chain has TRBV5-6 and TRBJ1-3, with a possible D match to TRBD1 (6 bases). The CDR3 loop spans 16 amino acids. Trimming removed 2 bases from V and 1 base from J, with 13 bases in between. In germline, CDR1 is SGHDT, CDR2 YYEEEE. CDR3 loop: CASSLLQGASGNTIYF. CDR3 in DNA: TGTGCCAGCAGCTTACTACAGGGTGCATCTGGAAACACCATATATTTT.

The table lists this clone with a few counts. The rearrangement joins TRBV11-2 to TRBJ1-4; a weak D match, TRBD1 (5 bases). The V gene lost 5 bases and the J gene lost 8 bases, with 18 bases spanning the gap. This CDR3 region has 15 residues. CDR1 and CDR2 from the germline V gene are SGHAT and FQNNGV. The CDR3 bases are TGTGCCAGCAGCCCGTGGGGACGGGAGAGAGAAAAACTGTTTTTT. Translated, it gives CASSPWGREREKLFF.

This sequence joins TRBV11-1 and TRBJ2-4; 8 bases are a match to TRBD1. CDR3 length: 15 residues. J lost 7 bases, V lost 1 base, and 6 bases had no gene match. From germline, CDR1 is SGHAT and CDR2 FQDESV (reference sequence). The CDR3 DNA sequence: TGTGCCAGCAGCTTAGATCAGGGGGCGAGGAACATTCAGTACTTC. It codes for CASSLDQGARNIQYF.